This T cell receptor (beta chain) was sequenced in a study of blood T cell repertoires in COVID-19. Overall study: Whether acute or convalescent, the COVID-19 samples came from the United States, Italy and Spain. Nucleic acid was either cDNA or gDNA, and it came from T cells, B-cell-depleted T cells, or PBMCs.

This CDR3 comprises 15 residues. Trimming left V 7 bases short and J 8 bases short, with 20 bases between. Germline-derived CDR1 and CDR2 are SNHLY and FYNNEI. Recovered status in Cohort 3 required two negative PCRs, clearance, or symptom resolution. The authors' processing: Reference gene primer amplification in the assay estimated nucleated cell counts. The data were produced by immunoSEQ multiplex PCR, yet TCRdb's version contains in-frame clones alone and is incomplete. V, J and clone size were drawn from that table, and D and trimming were deduced from the DNA. The data show fewer than 450,000 clones, less than 95% seen once.

The chain combines TRBV2 with TRBJ1-4; maybe TRBD1 (5 bases). This clonotype originated in a man aged 18 to 30 who had recovered from COVID-19. Sequenced sample: PBMCs or T cells enriched from blood (not recorded which). CDR3 in DNA: TGTGCCAGCACTATATATCAGGGAGGTTTGGAAAAACTGTTTTTT. Its protein is CASTIYQGGLEKLFF.